Below are 6 T cell receptor beta chains sequenced from a single sample in a study of control samples from healthy donors and cancer patients. Data came from immunoSEQ multiplex PCR; TCRdb stores just in-frame clones and leaves some out. Of 70,000 to 95,000 clones listed, about 89% are singletons. The sample taken for sequencing was blood. These receptors were taken from a woman between 25 and 40 years old in good health.

The chain links TRBV19 to TRBJ2-1; no clear D. CDR1 is LNHDA and CDR2 is SQIVND in the germline V gene (reference sequence). The CDR3 is 13 residues long. The V end was cut by 6 bases, the J end by 2 bases, with 8 bases between. CDR3: CASSTAPYNEQFF. In DNA, the CDR3 is TGTGCCAGTAGCACGGCACCCTACAATGAGCAGTTCTTC.

The rearrangement joins TRBV3-1 (or the pseudogene TRBV3-2) to TRBJ2-7; 10 bases agree with TRBD2. Losses at the gene ends were 0 bases for V and 6 bases for J; bases not matched to a gene: 8. The CDR3 has 16 amino acids. Germline CDR1 is LGHDT and CDR2 is YNNKEL (reference sequence). CDR3 protein: CASSQEFLAGVGEQYF. The CDR3 DNA follows: TGTGCCAGCAGCCAAGAGTTCCTAGCGGGAGTGGGCGAGCAGTACTTC.

The V call is TRBV18, the J call TRBJ1-5; D is unresolved. This CDR3 has 16 residues. The germline CDR1 and CDR2 sequences are KGHSH and LQKENI. V lost 2 bases to trimming and J lost 0 bases, with 11 bases between them. CDR3 region: CASSPIGRNSNQPQHF. The CDR3 nucleotides are TGTGCCAGCTCACCAATTGGGCGGAATAGCAATCAGCCCCAGCATTTT.

The genes are TRBV5-1 and TRBJ2-3; 13 positions match TRBD2. In germline, CDR1 is SGHRS, CDR2 YFSETQ. Losses at the gene ends were 3 bases for V and 6 bases for J; bases not matched to a gene: 7. This CDR3 has 16 residues. CDR3 loop: CASSSLTSGGADTQYF. CDR3 sequence (DNA): TGCGCCAGCAGCTCTTTAACTAGCGGGGGGGCGGATACGCAGTATTTT.

This clone has only one observation. The V gene is TRBV27, the J gene TRBJ1-2, with a tentative D call TRBD1 (6 bases). Trimming cost V 7 bases and J 2 bases, with 17 bases left between them. Germline CDR1 and CDR2: MNHEY and SMNVEV (reference sequence). The CDR3 consists of 15 residues. CDR3 loop: CASTASQGRNYGYTF. The CDR3 bases are TGTGCCAGCACTGCCTCACAGGGACGAAACTATGGCTACACCTTC.

The rearrangement joins TRBV30 to TRBJ2-3, with a weak D call TRBD2 (7 bases). Looked up from germline, CDR1 is GTSNPN and CDR2 is SVGIG (reference sequence). Trimming stripped 5 bases from V and 4 bases from J, with 16 bases between. The CDR3 totals 14 residues. The CDR3 bases are TGTGCCTGGGGCGGGGGCAGGGTGGCAGATACGCAGTATTTT. It translates to CAWGGGRVADTQYF.